These 24 T cell receptor beta chains were all obtained from the same sample, sequenced in a study of blood T cell repertoires in COVID-19. The table came from immunoSEQ multiplex PCR; TCRdb's copy has only in-frame clones and leaves some out. The sample holds tens of thousands of clones, 90% seen once. Sequencing was done on a sample of peripheral blood. These receptors came from a human donor in a cohort sampled during active COVID-19.

This chain links TRBV5-1 with TRBJ2-6, with 10 bases that match TRBD1. This CDR3 comprises 18 residues. Germline V gene data show CDR1 as SGHRS and CDR2 as YFSETQ. V gave up 4 bases and J gave up 1 base; unmatched junction bases: 8. CDR3 in amino acids: CASSLTRQGASGANVLTF. The DNA of the CDR3 is TGCGCCAGCAGCCTGACGAGACAGGGGGCGTCTGGGGCCAACGTCCTGACTTTC.

This chain joins TRBV6-1 and TRBJ1-6; 9 bases match TRBD1. CDR1 is MNHNS, CDR2 SASEGT, per germline. Trimming cost V 2 bases and J 10 bases; bases outside gene matches: 6. CDR3 size: 15 residues. CDR3 coding DNA: TGTGCCAGCAGTGAATTGGGACAGGGAAAATCACCCCTCCACTTT. Its translation is CASSELGQGKSPLHF.

The genes are TRBV27 and TRBJ1-2; TRBD1 matches at 8 bases. Losses at the gene ends were 0 bases for V and 8 bases for J; bases not matched to a gene: 11. Germline CDR1 reads MNHEY; CDR2 reads SMNVEV (reference sequence). This CDR3 is 16 amino acids long. The CDR3 loop is CASSLSYSTGVLGYTF. DNA of the CDR3: TGTGCCAGCAGTTTATCGTACTCGACAGGGGTTCTGGGCTACACCTTC.

As DNA, the CDR3 is TGTGCCTGGAGTCCTAGCGGGAGCCAAGAGACCCAGTACTTC. As protein: CAWSPSGSQETQYF. This rearrangement joins TRBV30 to TRBJ2-5, with TRBD2 identical over 10 bases. Germline V gene sequence: CDR1 GTSNPN, CDR2 SVGIG (reference sequence). The CDR3 is 14 amino acids. J was trimmed by 1 base and V by 2 bases; bases with no gene match: 1. Drawing the rest from reference TRBV30 and TRBJ2-5, the complete variable domain is SQTIHQWPATLVQPVGSPLSLECTVEGTSNPNLYWYRQAAGRGLQLLFYSVGIGQISSEVPQNLSASRPQDRQFILSSKKLLLSDSGFYLCAWSPSGSQETQYFGPGTRLLVL.

The chain has TRBV12-3 or TRBV12-4 and TRBJ1-2; D is ambiguous. The ends were cut back, 3 bases at V and 8 bases at J, with 7 bases in the middle. The CDR3 contains 11 residues. The CDR3 coding sequence is TGTGCCAGCAGTTTTGTTCGGGGCTACACCTTC. Translated, it gives CASSFVRGYTF.

V and J are TRBV5-4 and TRBJ2-5; maybe TRBD1 (6 bases). CDR1 is SGHNT and CDR2 is YYREEE in the germline V gene (reference sequence). The CDR3 covers 15 residues. With 4 bases removed from V and 5 bases from J, the gap between germline ends came to 18 bases. The chain's CDR3 is CASSPPLGGSETQYF. CDR3 sequence (DNA): TGTGCCAGCAGCCCCCCACTAGGGGGTTCGGAGACCCAGTACTTC.

This chain links TRBV21-1 with TRBJ1-2; the D call of TRBD1 is as the table states it, not checked on the DNA. TRBV21-1 is labeled a pseudogene. There are 12 residues in the CDR3. The CDR3: CASSSDSYGYTF. The CDR3 region has the DNA TGTGCCAGCAGCTCGGACAGCTATGGCTACACCTTC.

The V gene is TRBV30, the J gene TRBJ1-4, with D uncertain. In germline, CDR1 is GTSNPN, CDR2 SVGIG (reference sequence). This CDR3 comprises 15 residues. V lost 7 bases and J 0 bases, leaving 15 bases between the germline ends. The CDR3 DNA sequence: TGTGCCTACCGAGGTGGTCCGGCAACTAATGAAAAACTGTTTTTT. It codes for CAYRGGPATNEKLFF.

The V and J genes are TRBV27 and TRBJ2-1; 13 nucleotides match TRBD2. V lost 0 bases, J lost 6 bases, and 11 bases stayed unmatched. The germline V gene encodes CDR1 MNHEY and CDR2 SMNVEV (reference sequence). The CDR3 contains 19 residues. In DNA, the CDR3 is TGTGCCAGCAGTTTATCGAGTTTGGTACTAGCGGGAGGGGGCAATGAGCAGTTCTTC. It encodes CASSLSSLVLAGGGNEQFF.

The rearrangement joins TRBV2 to TRBJ1-1, with 10 bases identical to TRBD1. CDR1 is SNHLY, CDR2 FYNNEI, per germline. This CDR3 has 16 residues. V shed 6 bases and J 1 base; nucleotides not matched to a gene: 8. CDR3 sequence: CASRPPGTGANTEAFF. The CDR3 DNA follows: TGTGCCAGCAGACCCCCCGGGACAGGGGCGAACACTGAAGCTTTCTTT.

This clone showed up just a few times. CDR3 coding DNA: TGTGCCAGCAGCACCCTAGCGGGAGGGACCTACGAGCAGTACTTC. Translation gives CASSTLAGGTYEQYF. V and J are TRBV7-2 and TRBJ2-7, with TRBD2 identical over 12 bases. The CDR3 has 15 residues. Germline CDR1 and CDR2: SGHTA and FQGNSA. Germline trimming cut 5 bases from V and 2 bases from J; bases unmatched to any gene: 4.

This clone was seen once. The CDR3, as DNA: TGTGCCAGTAGCGGGGGAGAGAATGAGCAGTTCTTC. As protein: CASSGGENEQFF. This chain connects TRBV19 to TRBJ2-1, with a possible D match to TRBD2 (6 bases). This CDR3 contains 12 residues. CDR1 is LNHDA, CDR2 SQIVND, per germline (reference sequence). The germline V and J ends were trimmed by 6 bases and 7 bases, with 10 bases remaining between them.

In its sample, this clone was seen once. The V and J genes are TRBV21-1 and TRBJ1-5; the table calls TRBD1, which could not be checked here. TRBV21-1 is given as a pseudogene. The CDR3 contains 17 residues. CDR3 sequence: CASSKEQGAVGNQPQHF. The CDR3 bases are TGTGCCAGCAGCAAAGAACAGGGGGCAGTGGGCAATCAGCCCCAGCATTTT.

V usage is TRBV6-4 and J usage is TRBJ2-1; D unclear. V was pared by 2 bases and J by 5 bases, with 10 bases between. The CDR3 sequence is 14 residues long. From germline, CDR1 is MRHNA and CDR2 SNTAGT. CDR3 nucleotides: TGTGCCAGCAGTGACGGTCCAGGCCACAATGAGCAGTTCTTC. Its translation is CASSDGPGHNEQFF.

V gene TRBV6-5 combines with J gene TRBJ1-1; no definite D call. The V end lost 6 bases, the J end lost 2 bases, and 10 bases lay between the germline ends. CDR1 and CDR2 (germline): MNHEY, SVGAGI. The CDR3 has 13 residues. The CDR3 reads CASSLGLNTEAFF. In nucleotides, the CDR3 is TGTGCCAGCAGCTTGGGCCTCAACACTGAAGCTTTCTTT.

This chain connects TRBV5-1 to TRBJ1-4; no clear D gene. V was cut by 0 bases and J by 2 bases, with 11 bases left in between. This CDR3 comprises 16 residues. The germline gives CDR1 SGHRS, CDR2 YFSETQ. This CDR3 reads CASSLVAGSTNEKLFF. CDR3 sequence (DNA): TGCGCCAGCAGCTTGGTAGCCGGCAGCACTAATGAAAAACTGTTTTTT.

The rearrangement uses TRBV3-1 (or the pseudogene TRBV3-2) and TRBJ2-5; possible D gene TRBD2, 5 bases. CDR1 and CDR2 (germline): LGHDT, YNNKEL (reference sequence). V lost 3 bases and J lost 9, with 17 bases in between. This CDR3 spans 14 amino acids. The CDR3 DNA is TGTGCCAGCAGCCACTCTAGCTTATCAAGGGCCCAGTACTTC. This codes for CASSHSSLSRAQYF.

V usage is TRBV6-5 and J usage is TRBJ1-2; D call uncertain. V lost 5 bases and J lost 5, with 12 bases in between. The CDR3 sequence is 13 residues long. Germline V gene sequence: CDR1 MNHEY, CDR2 SVGAGI. The CDR3 DNA reads as TGTGCCAGCAGTAGCATGGGGAGATATGGCTACACCTTC. Its translation: CASSSMGRYGYTF.

This chain links TRBV29-1 with TRBJ2-2, with 8 bases lining up with TRBD1. CDR3 length: 14 amino acids. Losses at the gene ends were 5 bases for V and 5 bases for J; bases not matched to a gene: 7. Looked up from germline, CDR1 is SQVTM and CDR2 is ANQGSEA. The CDR3 DNA reads TGCAGCGTTACCCGGGACAGGAAAACCGGGGAGCTGTTTTTT. This codes for CSVTRDRKTGELFF.

The chain is built from TRBV27 and TRBJ2-1; tentative D call: TRBD2 (5 bases). This CDR3 region has 17 residues. Trimming shortened V by 5 bases and J by 0 bases, and 17 bases separated the two germline ends. CDR1 is MNHEY, CDR2 SMNVEV, per germline (reference sequence). The CDR3 coding sequence is TGTGCCAGCAGTCTTTCTAGCCCTTATAACTCCTACAATGAGCAGTTCTTC. It codes for CASSLSSPYNSYNEQFF.

This clone was seen a single time. The V gene is TRBV19, the J gene TRBJ1-5, with 7 positions matching TRBD1. From germline, CDR1 is LNHDA and CDR2 SQIVND (reference sequence). The length of the CDR3 is 12 residues. With V trimmed by 7 bases and J by 7 bases, 4 bases remained unmatched. This CDR3 is CASNKGAQPQHF. As DNA, the CDR3 is TGTGCCAGTAACAAGGGGGCCCAGCCCCAGCATTTT.

This chain joins TRBV21-1 and TRBJ1-6; the table's D call, TRBD1, has no DNA check behind it. TRBV21-1 is listed as a pseudogene. The CDR3 is made up of 15 amino acids. The CDR3 sequence is CASSTRQDPNSPLHF. In DNA form, the CDR3 reads TGTGCCAGCAGCACCCGACAGGACCCTAATTCACCCCTCCACTTT.

This clone is a singleton in its sample. V usage is TRBV7-2 and J usage is TRBJ2-7; no clear D gene. CDR1 and CDR2 from the germline V gene are SGHTA and FQGNSA. The V gene lost 1 base and the J gene lost 7 bases, with 14 bases spanning the gap. The CDR3 has 14 residues. CDR3 protein: CASSLGVATGEQYF. In DNA, the CDR3 is TGTGCCAGCAGCTTAGGAGTGGCGACGGGTGAGCAGTACTTC.

The chain uses TRBV7-3 and TRBJ2-1; tentative D call: TRBD2 (5 bases). Trimming removed 2 bases at V and 8 bases at J, with 10 bases between. The CDR3 runs to 13 residues. Looked up from germline, CDR1 is SGHTA and CDR2 is FQGTGA. This CDR3 reads CASSLSSSHEQFF. The CDR3 DNA sequence: TGTGCCAGCAGCTTATCTAGCAGCCATGAGCAGTTCTTC.